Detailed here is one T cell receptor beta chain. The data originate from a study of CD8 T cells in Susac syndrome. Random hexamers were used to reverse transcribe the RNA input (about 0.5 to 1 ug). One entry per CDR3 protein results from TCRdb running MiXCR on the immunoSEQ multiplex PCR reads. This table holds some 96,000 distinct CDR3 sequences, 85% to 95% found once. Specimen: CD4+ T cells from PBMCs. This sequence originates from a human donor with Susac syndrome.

Here the CDR3 reads CASSLAQGNEKLFF. DNA of the CDR3: TGTGCCAGCAGTTTAGCACAGGGGAATGAAAAACTGTTTTTT. The chain couples TRBV12-3 or TRBV12-4 to TRBJ1-4; 7 positions agree with TRBD1. The CDR3 totals 14 residues. J lost 5 bases, V lost 0 bases, and 0 bases had no gene match.